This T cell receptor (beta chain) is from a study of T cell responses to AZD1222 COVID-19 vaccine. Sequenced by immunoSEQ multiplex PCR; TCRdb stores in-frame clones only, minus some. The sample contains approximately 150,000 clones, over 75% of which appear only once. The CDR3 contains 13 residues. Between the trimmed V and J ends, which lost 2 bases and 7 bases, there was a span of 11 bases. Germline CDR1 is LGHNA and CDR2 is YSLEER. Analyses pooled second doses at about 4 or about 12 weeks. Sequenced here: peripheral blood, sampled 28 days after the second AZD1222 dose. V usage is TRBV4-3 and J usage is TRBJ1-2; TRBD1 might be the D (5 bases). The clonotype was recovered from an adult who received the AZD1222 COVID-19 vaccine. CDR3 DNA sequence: TGCGCCAGCAGCCAACTAAGGGGAGCTGGCTACACCTTC. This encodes CASSQLRGAGYTF.